This entry concerns a single TCR beta chain. Its antigen is as yet unknown. Documented time point: week 23, last vaccination. Mutant IDH1 20-mer peptide, at 300 ug, made up each vaccine dose, with topical imiquimod. These data belong to a study of a mutant IDH1 vaccine in newly diagnosed glioma. Background on the study: Patients got their first vaccination 4-6 weeks after radiotherapy alone, or with temozolomide cycles. Males made up around 62% and females roughly 40% of treated patients, whose mean age was 40.4 years. Previous care, which was radiotherapy, temozolomide, or both, most often involved both.

The repertoire was sequenced with immunoSEQ multiplex PCR; TCRdb's copy has only in-frame clones and lacks some. This table has about 56,000 clones, 87% appearing once. CDR1 is SGHTA, CDR2 FQGNSA, per germline. The CDR3 totals 16 residues. Between the trimmed V and J ends, which lost 2 bases and 2 bases, there was a span of 12 bases. The TCR comes from a man aged 35 to 55 with glioma. This specimen was PBMCs, taken from a glioma patient whose treatment included an IDH1 peptide vaccine. The chain employs TRBV7-2 and TRBJ1-4; D gene unclear. CDR3 coding DNA: TGTGCCAGCAGCTTAAATCCGGGAGGGACTAATGAAAAACTGTTTTTT. Its translation: CASSLNPGGTNEKLFF.